The TCR beta chain under discussion was sequenced for a study of CD8+CD57+ T cells in acquired aplastic anemia. Overall study: The sorted CD4+ and CD8+ cells yielded an average about 3.5 ug of DNA.

Trimming took 4 bases from V and 4 from J, leaving 17 bases between them. The germline CDR1 and CDR2 sequences are SGDLS and YYNGEE. This CDR3 is built from 15 residues. TCR beta VDJ combinations and CDR3 sequences were profiled from genomic DNA. TCRdb fed the reads into MiXCR, producing one record per CDR3 protein. This sample has about 81,000 distinct CDR3 sequences; more than 40% occur once, and the top ten carry 66%. The receptor's source is a human donor in good health, serving as a control. The chain recombines TRBV9 with TRBJ1-2; unclear D gene. Sequenced input: sorted CD4+, CD8+, or CD8+CD57+ T cells (not recorded which) from PBMCs. CDR3 DNA: TGTGCCAGCAGCCCCGCCTATCGGGCCGGCTATGGCTACACCTTC. As protein: CASSPAYRAGYGYTF.